The sequence of this T cell receptor (beta chain) was determined in a study of T-cell memory formation after mild COVID-19. Using constant-segment primers, 5'RACE produced TCR alpha and TCR beta cDNA libraries carrying sample barcodes and UMIs. TCRdb analysed the 5' RACE reads with MiXCR anew, one entry per CDR3 protein. This table has hundreds of thousands of distinct CDR3 sequences, over 20% appearing once. This clonotype has more than one count but fewer than ten. The target antigen is unknown. Germline trimming cut 3 bases from V and 12 bases from J; bases unmatched to any gene: 4. Germline V CDR1 and CDR2: SGHDT, YYEEEE. CDR3 length: 12 amino acids. Overall study results and limits: Nothing confirmed that second-wave clones peaking on day 37 were specific for SARS-CoV-2. Researchers found some responding clones in pre-infection memory, a sign that cross-reactive memory joined.

The receptor was derived from an adult woman who had mild COVID-19 (a few samples of this study predate the infection). Cell type and time point are not known. Source material: PBMCs or a T cell subset sorted from them (not recorded which). J is TRBJ2-1 and V is TRBV5-6; 9 nucleotides agree with TRBD1. CDR3 DNA sequence: TGTGCCAGCAGCTGGGGACAGGGAGGGCAGTTCTTC. It yields the protein CASSWGQGGQFF.